This is a list of T cell receptor beta chains from one sample in a study of blood T cells in healthy people across ages. MiXCR was run by TCRdb on the 5' RACE reads, yielding one entry per CDR3 protein. The sample contains under 850,000 distinct CDR3 sequences, 36% of which appear only once. The sequenced sample was blood. The receptors come from a man between 18 and 35 years old in good health. CDR3s include the opening cysteine and the closing phenylalanine or tryptophan. Each record gives: clone size, D gene, V gene, J gene, CDR3 DNA, CDR3 protein. A D gene is named only where the DNA matches it firmly. Not all rows give a size; the values are once, few, many and, for expanded clones, a class.

clone size: many; D gene: .; V gene: TRBV5-1; J gene: TRBJ2-6; CDR3 DNA: TGCGCCAGCAGCTTGGTTACCCTAGGGGCTGGGGCCAACGTCCTGACTTTC; CDR3 protein: CASSLVTLGAGANVLTF
clone size: few; D gene: .; V gene: TRBV12-3/TRBV12-4; J gene: TRBJ1-5; CDR3 DNA: TGTGCCAGCAGCTCCCTAGGTGGACAGCCGAATCAGCCCCAGCATTTT; CDR3 protein: CASSSLGGQPNQPQHF
clone size: few; D gene: .; V gene: TRBV2; J gene: TRBJ1-1; CDR3 DNA: TGTGCCAGCAGTCCCCCAGGCCGGGCAGAAGCTTTCTTT; CDR3 protein: CASSPPGRAEAFF
clone size: .; D gene: .; V gene: TRBV4-3; J gene: TRBJ1-2; CDR3 DNA: TGCGCCAGCAGCCAAGATTCAGGATCTAACTATGGCCACACCTTC; CDR3 protein: CASSQDSGSNYGHTF
clone size: .; D gene: TRBD1; V gene: TRBV6-5; J gene: TRBJ1-6; CDR3 DNA: TGTGCCAGCAGGGGACAGTTAAGCTCACCCCTCCACTTT; CDR3 protein: CASRGQLSSPLHF
clone size: .; D gene: .; V gene: TRBV12-3/TRBV12-4; J gene: TRBJ1-2; CDR3 DNA: TGTGCCAGCAGGCAGGGACATGGCTACACCTTC; CDR3 protein: CASRQGHGYTF
clone size: many; D gene: .; V gene: TRBV20-1; J gene: TRBJ2-3; CDR3 DNA: TGCAGTGCTAGAGGTATCCGTACAGATACGCAGTATTTT; CDR3 protein: CSARGIRTDTQYF
clone size: .; D gene: TRBD1; V gene: TRBV20-1; J gene: TRBJ1-2; CDR3 DNA: TGCAGTGAAAAAGGACAGGGAGGAATTTATGGCTACACCTTC; CDR3 protein: CSEKGQGGIYGYTF
clone size: few; D gene: .; V gene: TRBV14; J gene: TRBJ2-1; CDR3 DNA: TGTGCCACCGGGGGGCTCTCCAATGAGCAGTTCTTC; CDR3 protein: CATGGLSNEQFF
clone size: .; D gene: TRBD1; V gene: TRBV7-2; J gene: TRBJ1-4; CDR3 DNA: TGTGCCAGCAGCCTGTGGGGGACAGGGAATGAAAAACTGTTTTTT; CDR3 protein: CASSLWGTGNEKLFF
clone size: .; D gene: TRBD1; V gene: TRBV20-1; J gene: TRBJ1-5; CDR3 DNA: TGCAGTGCTAGGCACTCCGGGACAGGGGGTCCCCAGGGTCCTCAGCCCCAGCATTTT; CDR3 protein: CSARHSGTGGPQGPQPQHF
clone size: once; D gene: .; V gene: TRBV29-1; J gene: TRBJ2-3; CDR3 DNA: TGCAGCGTTGAAACTTCACGATCAGATACGCAGTATTTT; CDR3 protein: CSVETSRSDTQYF
clone size: few; D gene: .; V gene: TRBV19; J gene: TRBJ2-2; CDR3 DNA: TGTGCCAGTAGTATTCAAGGGACTAACACCGGGGAGCTGTTTTTT; CDR3 protein: CASSIQGTNTGELFF
clone size: .; D gene: .; V gene: TRBV5-1; J gene: TRBJ2-3; CDR3 DNA: TGCGCCAGCAGCGTCGTGGGGACGGGAAGCACAGATACGCAGTATTTT; CDR3 protein: CASSVVGTGSTDTQYF
clone size: few; D gene: TRBD1; V gene: TRBV6-2/TRBV6-3; J gene: TRBJ2-7; CDR3 DNA: TGTGCCAGCAGTCTCCCGGGACAGCTCTACGAGCAGTACTTC; CDR3 protein: CASSLPGQLYEQYF
clone size: few; D gene: TRBD1; V gene: TRBV7-2; J gene: TRBJ2-1; CDR3 DNA: TGTGCCAGCAGCTCGACAGGGACAAACAATGAGCAGTTCTTC; CDR3 protein: CASSSTGTNNEQFF
clone size: few; D gene: TRBD1; V gene: TRBV20-1; J gene: TRBJ2-6; CDR3 DNA: TGCAGTGCTAGAGATCACTCTCCGGACAGGGGAGGATTGTCTGGGGCCAACGTCCTGACTTTC; CDR3 protein: CSARDHSPDRGGLSGANVLTF
clone size: .; D gene: .; V gene: TRBV5-1; J gene: TRBJ1-4; CDR3 DNA: TGCGCCAGCAGCTTGGGGCTTGAGGATGAAAAACTGTTTTTT; CDR3 protein: CASSLGLEDEKLFF
clone size: .; D gene: .; V gene: TRBV29-1; J gene: TRBJ1-5; CDR3 DNA: TGCAGCGTTGGGCAGGGAAGTCAGCCCCAGCATTTT; CDR3 protein: CSVGQGSQPQHF
clone size: .; D gene: .; V gene: TRBV7-2; J gene: TRBJ1-2; CDR3 DNA: TGTGCCAGCAGCTTAGGGACATCCAACTATGGCTACACCTTC; CDR3 protein: CASSLGTSNYGYTF
clone size: .; D gene: .; V gene: TRBV4-2; J gene: TRBJ1-6; CDR3 DNA: TGTGCCAGCAGCCATATTACCACCGGGACAAATTCACCCCCCCACTTT; CDR3 protein: CASSHITTGTNSPPHF
clone size: .; D gene: .; V gene: TRBV12-3/TRBV12-4; J gene: TRBJ2-7; CDR3 DNA: TGTGCCAGCAGTGGAGCGGCGGGGTACGAGCAGTACTTC; CDR3 protein: CASSGAAGYEQYF
clone size: many; D gene: .; V gene: TRBV15; J gene: TRBJ2-1; CDR3 DNA: TGTGCCACCAGCAGCAGGGGTTTCGTCAATGAGCAGTTCTTC; CDR3 protein: CATSSRGFVNEQFF
clone size: .; D gene: TRBD1; V gene: TRBV6-6; J gene: TRBJ2-7; CDR3 DNA: TGTGCCAGCAGTTCAGGACAGGGGAGTAATAGTTACGAGCAGTACTTC; CDR3 protein: CASSSGQGSNSYEQYF
clone size: .; D gene: TRBD1; V gene: TRBV5-8; J gene: TRBJ1-2; CDR3 DNA: TGTGCCAGCAGCACCTCGACAGGGAGGAAGGGCTACACCTTC; CDR3 protein: CASSTSTGRKGYTF
clone size: .; D gene: TRBD2; V gene: TRBV7-3; J gene: TRBJ2-3; CDR3 DNA: TGTGCCAGCAGCTTAAGGGGGGGACTAGCGGAACTCACAGATACGCAGTATTTT; CDR3 protein: CASSLRGGLAELTDTQYF
clone size: .; D gene: TRBD2; V gene: TRBV6-2/TRBV6-3; J gene: TRBJ2-3; CDR3 DNA: TGTGCCAGCAGTTACGAGCTAGCGGCAAATACGCAGTATTTT; CDR3 protein: CASSYELAANTQYF
clone size: many; D gene: .; V gene: TRBV20-1; J gene: TRBJ2-7; CDR3 DNA: TGCAGTGCTAGAGATCTCGACCAAACCTCCCCCGGCGAGCAGTACTTC; CDR3 protein: CSARDLDQTSPGEQYF
clone size: many; D gene: .; V gene: TRBV9; J gene: TRBJ2-5; CDR3 DNA: TGTGCCAGCAGCGACACCGACCAAGAGACCCAGTACTTC; CDR3 protein: CASSDTDQETQYF
clone size: .; D gene: .; V gene: TRBV6-6; J gene: TRBJ1-1; CDR3 DNA: TGTGCCATCCGAAGGGACACTGAAGCTTTCTTT; CDR3 protein: CAIRRDTEAFF
clone size: few; D gene: .; V gene: TRBV6-6; J gene: TRBJ1-6; CDR3 DNA: TGTGCCAGCAGTTACTCTGGGTTGGGCGATTCACCCCTCCACTTT; CDR3 protein: CASSYSGLGDSPLHF
clone size: .; D gene: .; V gene: TRBV4-3; J gene: TRBJ2-3; CDR3 DNA: TGCGCCAGCAGCCAGGGGGGGGACAGACCTACAGATACGCAGTATTTT; CDR3 protein: CASSQGGDRPTDTQYF
clone size: .; D gene: .; V gene: TRBV7-2; J gene: TRBJ2-3; CDR3 DNA: TGTGCCAGCAGCTTAGCCGTAGGGGCAGATACGCTGTATTTT; CDR3 protein: CASSLAVGADTLYF
clone size: .; D gene: TRBD1; V gene: TRBV6-1; J gene: TRBJ1-1; CDR3 DNA: TGTGCCAGCAGCAGCTACAGGGGCACTGAAGCTTTCTTT; CDR3 protein: CASSSYRGTEAFF
clone size: .; D gene: .; V gene: TRBV6-5; J gene: TRBJ2-1; CDR3 DNA: TGTGCCAGCAGTTACTCGAGTCAGCGATACTACGAGCAGTTCTTC; CDR3 protein: CASSYSSQRYYEQFF
clone size: few; D gene: .; V gene: TRBV20-1; J gene: TRBJ2-5; CDR3 DNA: TGCAGTGCTAGTTTGGGCGGGGTCATCCAAGAGACCCAGTACTTC; CDR3 protein: CSASLGGVIQETQYF
clone size: few; D gene: .; V gene: TRBV7-8; J gene: TRBJ2-7; CDR3 DNA: TGTGCCAGCAGCTCCTTCCCAGACCCGGACACCGAGCAGTACTTC; CDR3 protein: CASSSFPDPDTEQYF
clone size: .; D gene: .; V gene: TRBV28; J gene: TRBJ1-2; CDR3 DNA: TGTGCCAGCAGCCACGGGACCTCATATGGCTACACCTTC; CDR3 protein: CASSHGTSYGYTF
clone size: .; D gene: TRBD1; V gene: TRBV4-1; J gene: TRBJ2-7; CDR3 DNA: TGCGCCAGCAGCCAACCGGGACAGCTACACAATGAGCAGTACTTC; CDR3 protein: CASSQPGQLHNEQYF
clone size: .; D gene: .; V gene: TRBV27; J gene: TRBJ2-7; CDR3 DNA: TGTGCCAGCAGTTTATCCCAGCCTGACTACAATGAGCAGTACTTC; CDR3 protein: CASSLSQPDYNEQYF
clone size: .; D gene: TRBD2; V gene: TRBV4-3; J gene: TRBJ2-1; CDR3 DNA: TGCGCCAGCAGCCAATCAGCGGGGGGGCTCTATGAGCAGTTCTTC; CDR3 protein: CASSQSAGGLYEQFF
clone size: many; D gene: .; V gene: TRBV20-1; J gene: TRBJ2-1; CDR3 DNA: TGCAGTGCTAATAGGTACAATGAGCAGTTCTTC; CDR3 protein: CSANRYNEQFF
clone size: few; D gene: TRBD2; V gene: TRBV20-1; J gene: TRBJ2-5; CDR3 DNA: TGCAGTGCTCCTACCCGGACTAGCGGGAGAGGGGAGACCCAGTACTTC; CDR3 protein: CSAPTRTSGRGETQYF
clone size: .; D gene: TRBD2; V gene: TRBV9; J gene: TRBJ2-7; CDR3 DNA: TGTGCCAGCAGCGTAGCTGCCCTAGCGGGGTATCACAATGAGCAGTACTTC; CDR3 protein: CASSVAALAGYHNEQYF
clone size: few; D gene: TRBD2; V gene: TRBV4-2; J gene: TRBJ2-7; CDR3 DNA: TGTGCCAGCAGCCAAGGGACTAGCGGGGTCTACGAGCAGTACTTC; CDR3 protein: CASSQGTSGVYEQYF
clone size: few; D gene: .; V gene: TRBV20-1; J gene: TRBJ1-1; CDR3 DNA: TGCAGTGCTATACCCCGGGACACTCAAAAAGGGGATATGAACACTGAAGCTTTCTTT; CDR3 protein: CSAIPRDTQKGDMNTEAFF
clone size: .; D gene: TRBD2; V gene: TRBV11-2; J gene: TRBJ2-3; CDR3 DNA: TGTGCCAGCAGCTTGGGAGGGTTTACGCAGTATTTT; CDR3 protein: CASSLGGFTQYF
clone size: .; D gene: .; V gene: TRBV7-2; J gene: TRBJ1-4; CDR3 DNA: TGTGCCAGCAGCCTTAACACCGGAGGAAATGAAAAACTGTTTTTT; CDR3 protein: CASSLNTGGNEKLFF
clone size: .; D gene: .; V gene: TRBV5-1; J gene: TRBJ2-5; CDR3 DNA: TGCGCCAGCAGCTTAATGGGAGTAGAGACCCAGTACTTC; CDR3 protein: CASSLMGVETQYF
clone size: .; D gene: TRBD1; V gene: TRBV6-5; J gene: TRBJ2-3; CDR3 DNA: TGTGCCAGCAGTCAAGGCGCGGACAGGGTAGGGTATTTT; CDR3 protein: CASSQGADRVGYF
clone size: many; D gene: .; V gene: TRBV12-3/TRBV12-4; J gene: TRBJ1-1; CDR3 DNA: TGTGCCAGCAGTTTAAGGGCAGGGGTTGACACTGAAGCTTTCTTT; CDR3 protein: CASSLRAGVDTEAFF